This T cell receptor (beta chain) was captured by sequencing in a study of shared clonotypes between healthy human individuals. Everyone who donated was a Caucasian adult who lived in Nashville, Tennessee. Points on this clone: Antigen unknown.

TCRdb's table, derived via immunoSEQ multiplex PCR, lists solely in-frame clones and lacks some. In the table there are some 2.3 million clones, 85% to 95% of which are singletons. V shed 5 bases and J 2 bases; nucleotides not matched to a gene: 6. The CDR3 contains 15 residues. CDR1 and CDR2 (germline): SSHAT, FNYEAQ (reference sequence). The study's findings and limits: Only blood samples were collected, and tissue repertoires likely differ.

Sequenced: naive CD4+ T cells from PBMCs. Subset defined: CD45RA+ positively selected. V gene TRBV7-7 combines with J gene TRBJ2-7, with 10 bases fitting TRBD2. The sequence derives from a man aged 18-30 years in good health. Some clones in this sample may be carry-over from other donors' samples. CDR3 region: CASSIGLAETYEQYF. As DNA, the CDR3 is TGTGCCAGCAGCATCGGACTAGCGGAAACCTACGAGCAGTACTTC.